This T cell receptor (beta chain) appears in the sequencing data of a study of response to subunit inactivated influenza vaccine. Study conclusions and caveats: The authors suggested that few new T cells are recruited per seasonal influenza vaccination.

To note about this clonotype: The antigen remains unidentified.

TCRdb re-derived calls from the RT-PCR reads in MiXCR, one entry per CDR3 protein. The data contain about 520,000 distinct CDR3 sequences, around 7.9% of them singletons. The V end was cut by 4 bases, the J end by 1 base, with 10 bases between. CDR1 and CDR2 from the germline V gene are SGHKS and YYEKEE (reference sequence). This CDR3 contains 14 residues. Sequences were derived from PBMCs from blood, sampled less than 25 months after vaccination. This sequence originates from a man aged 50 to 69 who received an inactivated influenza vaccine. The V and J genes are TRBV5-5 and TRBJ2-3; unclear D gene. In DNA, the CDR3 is TGTGCCAGCAGCAGGGCGGCGGGCACAGATACGCAGTATTTT. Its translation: CASSRAAGTDTQYF.